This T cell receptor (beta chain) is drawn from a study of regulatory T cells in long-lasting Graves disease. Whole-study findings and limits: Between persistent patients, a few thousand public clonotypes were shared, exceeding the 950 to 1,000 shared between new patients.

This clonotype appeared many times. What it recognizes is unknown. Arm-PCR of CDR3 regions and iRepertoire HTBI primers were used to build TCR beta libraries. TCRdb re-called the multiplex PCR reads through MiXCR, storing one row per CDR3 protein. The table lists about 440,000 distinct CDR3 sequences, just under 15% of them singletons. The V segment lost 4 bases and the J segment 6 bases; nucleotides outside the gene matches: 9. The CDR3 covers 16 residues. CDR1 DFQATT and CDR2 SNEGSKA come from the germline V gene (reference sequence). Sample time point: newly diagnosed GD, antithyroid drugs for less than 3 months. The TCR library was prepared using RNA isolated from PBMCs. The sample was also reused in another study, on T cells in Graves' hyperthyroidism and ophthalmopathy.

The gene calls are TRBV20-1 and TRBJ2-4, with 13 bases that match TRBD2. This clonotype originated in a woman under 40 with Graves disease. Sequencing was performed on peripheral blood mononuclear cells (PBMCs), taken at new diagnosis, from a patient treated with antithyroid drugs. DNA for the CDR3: TGCAGTGCTACTACTTCCCGACTAGCGGGAGGAAACATTCAGTACTTC. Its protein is CSATTSRLAGGNIQYF.